Sequencing of this TCR beta chain was carried out in a study of T-cell reconstitution after alpha-beta-depleted transplantation in children. Points from the study as a whole: The study traced high day-60 TCRbeta diversity in some patients to surviving recipient T cells and thymic progenitors. When one year had passed after transplant, most T-cell counts and diversity came from newly produced T cells. Where alpha-beta T cells came from about two months after transplant was reportedly several hundred expanded graft clones.

V was trimmed by 5 bases and J by 10 bases, leaving 9 bases between them. This CDR3 is 11 amino acids long. Germline V gene sequence: CDR1 MGHRA, CDR2 YSYEKL. Unique molecular identifiers tagged the TCRbeta library. TCRdb re-analysed the PCR reads in MiXCR, keeping a single row per CDR3 protein. The sample includes about 980,000 distinct CDR3 sequences, about 30% of them seen just once. This clonotype has only a few counts. The antigen is undetermined. The gene calls are TRBV4-1 and TRBJ2-1; tentatively, D is TRBD1 or TRBD2 (5 bases each). This sample comprised PBMCs, mostly from graft donor cells, obtained 360 days after TCRalphabeta/CD19-depleted stem cell transplant. This TCR came from a boy less than two years old who had a stem cell transplant for SCID, so the T cells may come from the graft donor. CDR3 amino acids: CASSLWGEQFF. The CDR3 DNA is TGCGCCAGCAGCTTATGGGGGGAGCAGTTCTTC.